This T cell receptor (beta chain) stems from a study of a mutant IDH1 vaccine in newly diagnosed glioma. For the study at large: Prior therapy was radiotherapy, temozolomide, or both; most received both.

CDR1 and CDR2 from the germline V gene are SGHRS and YFSETQ. V lost 0 bases and J 0 bases, leaving 7 bases between the germline ends. The CDR3 contains 15 residues. The data were produced by immunoSEQ multiplex PCR, yet TCRdb's version contains in-frame clones alone and is incomplete. This sample has around 30,000 clones, with around four fifths found just once. Noted time point: baseline, week 1 (first vaccination visit). Treatment indicated: pre-vaccination baseline after standard-of-care therapy. This specimen was peripheral blood mononuclear cells (PBMCs), taken from a glioma patient treated with radiotherapy, temozolomide or both. The receptor was isolated from a man aged 45-65 years with glioma. Some clones in this sample may be carry-over from other donors' samples. The chain links TRBV5-1 to TRBJ2-1; TRBD1 or TRBD2 may be the D gene (5 bases each). The CDR3 sequence: CASSLDGASYNEQFF. CDR3 DNA sequence: TGCGCCAGCAGCTTGGACGGGGCCTCCTACAATGAGCAGTTCTTC.